This entry lists 20 T cell receptor beta chains sequenced from one sample in a study of identical twins' blood T cells. TCRdb reanalysed the 5' RACE reads using MiXCR and keeps one entry per CDR3 protein. Here the sample spans about 370,000 distinct CDR3 sequences, roughly 31% being singletons. The source material was PBMCs. The source is a woman aged 18-55 years in good health.

CDR3 protein: CSASNVRASGTQYF. The CDR3 region has the DNA TGCAGTGCTAGTAACGTTCGGGCCAGCGGGACCCAGTACTTC. The J gene is TRBJ2-5, the V gene TRBV20-1; D possibly corresponds to TRBD2 (5 bases). Germline V CDR1 and CDR2: DFQATT, SNEGSKA (reference sequence). The CDR3 sequence is 14 residues long. Trimming took off 3 bases at V and 7 bases at J, with 18 bases between the two ends.

This chain uses TRBV19 with TRBJ2-5; D gene unclear. The CDR3 is 13 residues long. Germline CDR1 reads LNHDA; CDR2 reads SQIVND (reference sequence). Between the trimmed V and J ends, which lost 4 bases and 4 bases, there was a span of 10 bases. The CDR3: CASSKTVGETQYF. The DNA of the CDR3 is TGTGCCAGTAGTAAGACGGTAGGAGAGACCCAGTACTTC.

Comment on this clonotype: Germline is not matched at one junction end, which may reflect a read error. The gene calls are TRBV18 and TRBJ1-1, with D possibly being TRBD1 (5 bases). The CDR3 has 14 residues. Germline CDR1 is KGHSH and CDR2 is LQKENI. The CDR3 DNA sequence: TGTGCCGGCTCACCGGACACTGGCCTCACTGAAGCTTTCTTT. This sequence encodes CAGSPDTGLTEAFF.

Note on this clonotype: Compared with germline, one end of the junction differs, possibly owing to a read error. The chain links TRBV7-9 to TRBJ1-2; D is ambiguous. The CDR3 has 12 amino acids. Germline V gives CDR1 SEHNR, CDR2 FQNEAQ (reference sequence). Here the CDR3 reads CASSLFNCGYTF. CDR3 coding DNA: TGTGCCAGCAGCCTCTTTAACTGTGGCTACACCTTC.

The chain couples TRBV11-2 to TRBJ1-1; D remains unclear. Germline V gene lookup returns CDR1 SGHAT and CDR2 FQNNGV. Trimming took off 4 bases at V and 2 bases at J, with 11 bases between the two ends. The CDR3 runs to 14 residues. For the CDR3, the DNA is TGTGCCAGCAGCTCCCTCCAGGTTAACACTGAAGCTTTCTTT. Its translation is CASSSLQVNTEAFF.

The V gene is TRBV5-1, the J gene TRBJ1-1; D gene uncertain. Trimming left V 5 bases short and J 3 bases short, with 17 bases between. The CDR3 sequence is 15 residues long. CDR1 is SGHRS and CDR2 is YFSETQ in the germline V gene. As DNA, the CDR3 is TGCGCCAGCAGTCTAGACGGGCGTGGGGACACTGAAGCTTTCTTT. Its protein product is CASSLDGRGDTEAFF. The variable domain in full, completed from reference TRBV5-1 and TRBJ1-1, reads KAGVTQTPRYLIKTRGQQVTLSCSPISGHRSVSWYQQTPGQGLQFLFEYFSETQRNKGNFPGRFSGRQFSNSRSEMNVSTLELGDSALYLCASSLDGRGDTEAFFGQGTRLTVV.

V and J are TRBV5-1 and TRBJ1-1; D possibly corresponds to TRBD1 (6 bases). Germline V CDR1 and CDR2: SGHRS, YFSETQ. CDR3 length: 14 amino acids. V gave up 4 bases and J gave up 7 bases, with 17 bases separating them. CDR3 in DNA: TGCGCCAGCAGCCCTTCGGTACAGGGAGATGAAGCTTTCTTT. This codes for CASSPSVQGDEAFF.

This rearrangement joins TRBV20-1 to TRBJ1-5, with D hard to call. Germline CDR1 DFQATT, CDR2 SNEGSKA (reference sequence). CDR3 length: 13 amino acids. V dropped 6 bases and J dropped 5 bases, with 14 bases sitting between them. The CDR3 sequence is CSAAYGLDQPQHF. The CDR3, as DNA: TGCAGTGCCGCTTACGGACTGGATCAGCCCCAGCATTTT.

The chain is built from TRBV12-3 or TRBV12-4 and TRBJ1-2, with D uncertain. The CDR3 covers 13 residues. Trimming took off 7 bases at V and 8 bases at J, with 17 bases between the two ends. As DNA, the CDR3 is TGTGCCAGCATGGGAGGAAGGGTTGGGGGCTACACCTTC. This encodes CASMGGRVGGYTF.

This sequence joins TRBV13 and TRBJ1-1; D not certain. The CDR3 spans 16 residues. From germline, CDR1 is PRHDT and CDR2 FYEKMQ (reference sequence). V lost 5 bases and J lost 1, with 17 bases in between. As DNA, the CDR3 is TGTGCCAGCAGCCGGAACCAGGCCACCTGGAACACTGAAGCTTTCTTT. It yields the protein CASSRNQATWNTEAFF. Using reference TRBV13 and TRBJ1-1 for the parts outside the CDR3, the full variable domain is AAGVIQSPRHLIKEKRETATLKCYPIPRHDTVYWYQQGPGQDPQFLISFYEKMQSDKGSIPDRFSAQQFSDYHSELNMSSLELGDSALYFCASSRNQATWNTEAFFGQGTRLTVV.

This clonotype occurred a few times. The gene calls are TRBV5-1 and TRBJ1-3; no reliable D call. Germline values: CDR1 SGHRS, CDR2 YFSETQ. This CDR3 contains 15 residues. Trimming took off 4 bases at V and 3 bases at J, with 14 bases between the two ends. CDR3 sequence (DNA): TGCGCCAGCAGCCCACATTTCTCCGGTGGAAACACCATATATTTT. This sequence encodes CASSPHFSGGNTIYF.

A remark on this clonotype: This could be a read error, since a much larger clone is one nucleotide away. This rearrangement joins TRBV29-1 to TRBJ2-1, with D hard to call. The germline gives CDR1 SQVTM, CDR2 ANQGSEA. This CDR3 region has 15 residues. The CDR3 sequence is CSVESGPPSYNGQFF. The DNA for the CDR3 is TGCAGCGTTGAATCCGGTCCCCCTTCCTACAATGGGCAGTTCTTC.

A note on this clonotype: Since a much larger clone is just one base distant, this may be a read error. The chain is built from TRBV2 and TRBJ1-2; D call uncertain. Per germline, CDR1 SNHLY and CDR2 FYNNEI. CDR3 size: 13 residues. In nucleotides, the CDR3 is TGTGCCGGCAGTGGCCCGGTCTCGGATGGCTACACCTTC. This translates into CAGSGPVSDGYTF.

V and J are TRBV29-1 and TRBJ2-2, with D possibly being TRBD2 (6 bases). The CDR3 is 14 amino acids. Germline V gene data show CDR1 as SQVTM and CDR2 as ANQGSEA. CDR3 sequence: CSSQEGTNTGELFF. CDR3 in DNA: TGCAGTTCTCAGGAGGGGACCAACACCGGGGAGCTGTTTTTT.

The chain carries TRBV6-6 and TRBJ1-1, with TRBD1 matching over 9 bases. The V and J ends lost 7 bases and 7 bases, in that order; junction bases with no gene match: 10. CDR1 and CDR2 (germline): MNHNY, SVGAGI (reference sequence). The CDR3 is 14 residues long. As DNA, the CDR3 is TGTGCCAGCATTCCGGGACAGGGTATCGTTGAAGCTTTCTTT. Protein: CASIPGQGIVEAFF.

The V gene is TRBV20-1, the J gene TRBJ2-1; tentative D call: TRBD2 (6 bases). V shed 7 bases and J shed 8 bases, with 24 bases lying between them. The germline V gene encodes CDR1 DFQATT and CDR2 SNEGSKA (reference sequence). The length of the CDR3 is 15 residues. This chain's CDR3 is CSVSDPTRGTDEQFF. DNA for the CDR3: TGCAGTGTCTCGGACCCGACTAGGGGTACAGATGAGCAGTTCTTC.

The rearrangement joins TRBV20-1 to TRBJ1-4; 8 nucleotides line up with TRBD1. The CDR3 has 15 amino acids. Per the germline V gene, CDR1 is DFQATT and CDR2 is SNEGSKA (reference sequence). Losses at the gene ends were 6 bases for V and 0 bases for J; bases not matched to a gene: 6. CDR3 DNA sequence: TGCAGTGCCATCGACAGGGGACCAACTAATGAAAAACTGTTTTTT. Its protein product is CSAIDRGPTNEKLFF.

The table lists this clonotype with a few counts. V is TRBV3-1 and J is TRBJ1-5; a possible D gene is TRBD1 (6 bases). The germline V and J ends were trimmed by 4 bases and 9 bases, with 16 bases remaining between them. Looked up from germline, CDR1 is LGHDT and CDR2 is YNNKEL (reference sequence). The CDR3 covers 14 residues. The CDR3 DNA follows: TGTGCCAGCAGCCCGGACAGTGGGACATCGCCCCAGCATTTT. Its translation: CASSPDSGTSPQHF.

This clonotype turned up a few times. The rearrangement joins TRBV20-1 to TRBJ1-1, with D possibly being TRBD1 (6 bases). Trimming removed 1 base from V and 3 bases from J, with 9 bases in between. Germline CDR1 DFQATT, CDR2 SNEGSKA (reference sequence). The CDR3 sequence is 13 residues long. CDR3 residues: CSARGGRDTEAFF. CDR3 sequence (DNA): TGCAGTGCTAGAGGGGGGCGCGACACTGAAGCTTTCTTT.

The CDR3 here is CASSAPGRTDTQYF. In nucleotides, the CDR3 is TGTGCCAGCAGTGCGCCAGGGCGCACAGATACGCAGTATTTT. V is TRBV28 and J is TRBJ2-3; the D gene is possibly TRBD1 (5 bases). V lost 5 bases to trimming and J lost 1 base, with 10 bases between them. Looked up from germline, CDR1 is MDHEN and CDR2 is SYDVKM. This CDR3 is built from 14 residues.